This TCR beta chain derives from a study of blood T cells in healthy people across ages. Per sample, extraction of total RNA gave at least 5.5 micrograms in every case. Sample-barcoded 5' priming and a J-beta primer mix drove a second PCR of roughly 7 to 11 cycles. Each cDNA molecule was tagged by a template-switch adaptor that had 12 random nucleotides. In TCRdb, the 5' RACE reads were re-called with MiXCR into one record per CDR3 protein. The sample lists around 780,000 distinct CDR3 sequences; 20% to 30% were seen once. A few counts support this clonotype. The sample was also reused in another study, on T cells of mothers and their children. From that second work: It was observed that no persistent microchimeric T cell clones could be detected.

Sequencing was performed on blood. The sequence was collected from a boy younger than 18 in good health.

This CDR3 is CASSLNRGLAGTGELFF. CDR3 nucleotides: TGTGCCAGCAGCTTAAATCGTGGACTAGCGGGTACCGGGGAGCTGTTTTTT. This chain joins TRBV7-2 and TRBJ2-2; TRBD2 agrees at 11 bases. The J segment lost 5 bases and the V segment lost 2 bases, leaving 7 bases of the junction unmatched. Germline loops: CDR1 SGHTA, CDR2 FQGNSA. The CDR3 sequence is 17 residues long.